This record covers a single T cell receptor (beta chain). This may be a read error, as it is one base from a much larger clone. With V trimmed by 2 bases and J by 7 bases, 10 bases remained unmatched. The CDR3 covers 17 residues. Looked up from germline, CDR1 is MDHEN and CDR2 is SYDVKM. These data are taken from a study of regulatory T cells in long-lasting Graves disease. Time point indicated: persistent/refractory GD, antithyroid drugs over 5 years with positive TRAb. The TCR library was made from RNA extracted from PBMCs. Through Arm-PCR of CDR3 regions and iRepertoire HTBI primers, TCR beta libraries were built. One entry per CDR3 protein, called by TCRdb with MiXCR from the multiplex PCR reads. Of hundreds of thousands of distinct CDR3 sequences listed, less than 25% are singletons.

The chain combines TRBV28 with TRBJ1-5, with 11 bases aligning to TRBD1. The sequence was obtained from a female donor with Graves disease. This specimen was peripheral blood mononuclear cells (PBMCs), taken when the disease was refractory, from a patient treated with antithyroid drugs. CDR3 DNA: TGTGCCAGCAGTTTAAGGTCGAGGGACAGGGGGTCCCAGCCCCAGCATTTT. This codes for CASSLRSRDRGSQPQHF.